This T cell receptor beta chain derives from a study of T cell changes during pregnancy in multiple sclerosis. The table came from immunoSEQ multiplex PCR; TCRdb's copy has only in-frame clones and leaves some out. The sample has under 70,000 clones, 75% to 95% seen once; the top ten hold roughly 1.4%. This clone was counted a few times. CDR3 length: 12 residues. Trimming removed 5 bases from V and 7 bases from J, with 10 bases in between. The germline gives CDR1 SGHDT, CDR2 YYEEEE. The chain carries TRBV5-6 and TRBJ1-5; the D is unclear. The sample was peripheral blood, taken after pregnancy. The clonotype originates from a female donor in good health, enrolled as a control in a pregnancy study. The DNA of the CDR3 is TGTGCCAGCAGTTTCCAGGAACAGCCCCAGCATTTT. Its translation is CASSFQEQPQHF. Complete variable domain (other parts from reference TRBV5-6 and TRBJ1-5): DAGVTQSPTHLIKTRGQQVTLRCSPKSGHDTVSWYQQALGQGPQFIFQYYEEEERQRGNFPDRFSGHQFPNYSSELNVNALLLGDSALYLCASSFQEQPQHFGDGTRLSIL.